Here is one T cell receptor beta chain with its context. This CDR3 spans 14 amino acids. Between the trimmed V and J ends, which lost 2 bases and 3 bases, there was a span of 8 bases. Germline-derived CDR1 and CDR2 are MNHEY and SMNVEV (reference sequence). TCRdb keeps only in-frame clones here, not all; method: immunoSEQ multiplex PCR. The table records about 56,000 clones, roughly nine tenths of them present only once. This sample is drawn from a study of blood T cell repertoires in COVID-19. Sequencing was carried out using peripheral blood. This sequence originates from a woman aged 55-70 years with COVID-19, enrolled during active disease. V is TRBV27 and J is TRBJ2-1; D remains unclear. Written as DNA, the CDR3 is TGTGCCAGCAGTTTAGCCAGGCTCTACAATGAGCAGTTCTTC. It codes for CASSLARLYNEQFF.